The subject of this entry is one TCR beta chain. Its binding antigen is unknown. No base-level quality is on record; no much larger clone is a single base apart. The library was produced with the immunoSEQ multiplex PCR assay. TCRdb holds this immuneACCESS table with in-frame rearrangements only. Some clones are missing; in checked studies, unresolved V genes explain under half, and the rest has no known cause. This sample gives tens of thousands of clones in total; about nine tenths of them show up just once. The leading ten clones occupy over 0.8% of the sample. These data are taken from a study of T cells in narcolepsy (dated by TCRdb to 2016 to 2019). For the study in its entirety: Healthy control donors were enrolled in the study alongside patients who had narcolepsy type 1 or type 2 (NT1, NT2). To look for autoreactive T cells in narcolepsy patients that target self-antigens of hypocretin neurons (hypocretin, TRIB2), the study used TCR Vbeta sequencing to follow clonotypes in blood and CSF. Summary of the overall study and its limitations: Numbers of sequenced blood memory CD4+ clonotypes were comparable, with averages of about 41,000 in patients and approximately 33,000 in controls. Plots that compared CSF and blood CD4+ T cell clonotypes from the same patient highlighted HCRT-specific and TRIB2-specific autoreactive clonotypes. Some blood memory CD4+ repertoires from patients and controls contained no sequences matching autoreactive T cell clones. Autoreactive clonotypes were reported to be detected serially in the blood of the same patients and of different patients, but not in the blood of healthy controls.

For TCR Vbeta sequencing, memory CD4+ T cells were sorted ex vivo from the peripheral blood of narcolepsy patients and healthy controls. The CDR3 goes from the cysteine to the phenylalanine over 13 residues. Only CDR3 DNA is held: 39 bases, read in frame from base 1. CDR1 is given as GTSNPN and CDR2 as SVGIG, both from the germline V gene (reference sequence). The V and J ends are trimmed by 2 bases and 2 bases, leaving 7 bases between them. This receptor chain uses TRBV30 and TRBJ1-3; a tentative D match to TRBD1 spans 5 bases. This clonotype was obtained from a human donor with narcolepsy. Specimen: CD45RA- memory CD4+ T cells from PBMCs. The cell subset or site label for this specimen denotes: memory T cells sorted ex vivo from peripheral blood. The DNA sequence is as follows: TGTGCCTGGAGTTCAGGGACTGGAAACACCATATATTTT. It is translated as CAWSSGTGNTIYF.